These T cell receptor beta chains were read from a single sample in a study of Tregs in tolerant kidney transplant recipients. Assay used: immunoSEQ multiplex PCR; TCRdb lists only in-frame clones, some missing. The table records approximately 93,000 clones, 90% to 95% of them present only once. The material was CD4+ T cells from blood, obtained before the transplant. These receptor sequences come from a human donor who received a combined kidney and bone marrow transplant. Each CDR3 is given with its conserved first and last residue. Fields, in order: V gene, D gene, J gene, CDR3 protein, CDR3 DNA. The D gene is left open where the match is weak.

>TRBV20-1|-|TRBJ2-7
CSASRAEEQYF
TGCAGTGCTAGCCGAGCGGAGGAGCAGTACTTC
>TRBV5-1|-|TRBJ1-1
CASSRAGEVNTEAFF
TGCGCCAGCAGCCGTGCGGGCGAGGTGAACACTGAAGCTTTCTTT
>TRBV4-3|TRBD2|TRBJ2-3
CASSQETPSGPPPHRTDTQYF
TGCGCCAGCAGCCAAGAGACGCCTAGCGGACCGCCTCCCCACCGCACAGATACGCAGTATTTT
>TRBV28|-|TRBJ1-4
CASNPAPTTNEKLFF
TGTGCCAGCAACCCCGCACCTACAACTAATGAAAAACTGTTTTTT
>TRBV5-1|TRBD1|TRBJ1-4
CASSYGQGSGREKLFF
TGCGCCAGCAGCTACGGACAGGGAAGTGGTCGGGAAAAACTGTTTTTT
>TRBV29-1|-|TRBJ2-2
CSVDGQPNTGELFF
TGCAGCGTTGATGGACAGCCGAACACCGGGGAGCTGTTTTTT
>TRBV6-1|-|TRBJ2-7
CAGGHGTYEQYF
TGTGCCGGCGGCCATGGAACCTACGAGCAGTACTTC
>TRBV9|TRBD1|TRBJ2-5
CASSRGQVQETQYF
TGTGCCAGCAGCAGAGGACAGGTCCAAGAGACCCAGTACTTC
>TRBV11-3|TRBD2|TRBJ2-1
CASSSHATSGPYNEQFF
TGTGCCAGCAGCTCCCACGCGACTAGCGGACCCTACAATGAGCAGTTCTTC
>TRBV7-8|-|TRBJ2-7
CASSLGRGVEQYF
TGTGCCAGCAGCTTAGGACGGGGTGTGGAGCAGTACTTC